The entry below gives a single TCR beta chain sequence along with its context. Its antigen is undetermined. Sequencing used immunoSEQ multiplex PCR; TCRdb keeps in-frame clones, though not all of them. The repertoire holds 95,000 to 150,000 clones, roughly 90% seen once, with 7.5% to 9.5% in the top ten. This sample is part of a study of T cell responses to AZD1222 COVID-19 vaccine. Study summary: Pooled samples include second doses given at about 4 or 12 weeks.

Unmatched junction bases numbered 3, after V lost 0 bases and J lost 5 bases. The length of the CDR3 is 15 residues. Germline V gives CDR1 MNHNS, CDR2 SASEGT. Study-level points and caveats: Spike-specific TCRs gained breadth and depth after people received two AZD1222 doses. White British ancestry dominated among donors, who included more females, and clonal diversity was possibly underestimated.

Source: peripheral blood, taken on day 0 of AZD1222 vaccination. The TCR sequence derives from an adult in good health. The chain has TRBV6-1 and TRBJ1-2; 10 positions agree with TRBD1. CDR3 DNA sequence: TGTGCCAGCAGTGAAGCGGGACAGGGGTATTATGGCTACACCTTC. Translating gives CASSEAGQGYYGYTF.